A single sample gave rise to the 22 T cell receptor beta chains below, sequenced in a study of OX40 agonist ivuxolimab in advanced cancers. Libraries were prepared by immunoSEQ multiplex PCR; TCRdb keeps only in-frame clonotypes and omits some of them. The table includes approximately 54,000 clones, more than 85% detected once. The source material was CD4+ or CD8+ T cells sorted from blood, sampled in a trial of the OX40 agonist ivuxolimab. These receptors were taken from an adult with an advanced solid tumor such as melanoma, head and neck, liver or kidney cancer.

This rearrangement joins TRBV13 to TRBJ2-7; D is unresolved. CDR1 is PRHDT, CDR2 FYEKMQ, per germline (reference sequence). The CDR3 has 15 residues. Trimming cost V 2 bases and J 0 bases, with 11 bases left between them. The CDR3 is CASSLHGLSSYEQYF. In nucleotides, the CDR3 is TGTGCCAGCAGCTTACACGGCCTTAGCTCCTACGAGCAGTACTTC.

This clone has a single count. DNA for the CDR3: TGTGCCAGCAGTGGGTGGGGCCCAGGGAATGAGCAGTTCTTC. Amino acids: CASSGWGPGNEQFF. The chain is built from TRBV6-1 and TRBJ2-1; D might be TRBD1 (5 bases). V lost 4 bases and J lost 7, with 14 bases in between. This CDR3 comprises 14 residues. Germline V gene data show CDR1 as MNHNS and CDR2 as SASEGT.

CDR3 sequence: CASSTPGLAEGGPQFF. For the CDR3, the DNA is TGTGCCAGCAGTACTCCGGGACTAGCGGAGGGGGGACCCCAGTTCTTC. The chain couples TRBV27 to TRBJ2-1; 11 bases line up with TRBD2. The CDR3 totals 16 residues. J gave up 13 bases and V 5 bases, and 16 bases lay outside the gene matches. From germline, CDR1 is MNHEY and CDR2 SMNVEV (reference sequence).

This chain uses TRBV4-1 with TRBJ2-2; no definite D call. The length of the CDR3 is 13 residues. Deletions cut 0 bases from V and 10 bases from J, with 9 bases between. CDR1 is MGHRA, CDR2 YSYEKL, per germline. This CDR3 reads CASSQDNSAELFF. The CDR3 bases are TGCGCCAGCAGCCAAGATAATTCCGCGGAGCTGTTTTTT.

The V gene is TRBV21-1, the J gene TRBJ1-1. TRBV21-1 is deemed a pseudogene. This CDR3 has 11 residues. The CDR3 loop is CASSPGIEAFF. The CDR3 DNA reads TGTGCCAGCAGCCCCGGAATTGAAGCTTTCTTT.

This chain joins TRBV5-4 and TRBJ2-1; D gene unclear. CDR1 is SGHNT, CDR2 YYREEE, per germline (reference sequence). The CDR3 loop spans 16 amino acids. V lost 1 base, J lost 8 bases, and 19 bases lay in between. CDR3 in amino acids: CASSLPRTTLIDEQFF. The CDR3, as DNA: TGTGCCAGCAGCTTGCCACGGACGACCCTGATCGATGAGCAGTTCTTC. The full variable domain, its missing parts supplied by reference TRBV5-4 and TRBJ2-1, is ETGVTQSPTHLIKTRGQQVTLRCSSQSGHNTVSWYQQALGQGPQFIFQYYREEENGRGNFPPRFSGLQFPNYSSELNVNALELDDSALYLCASSLPRTTLIDEQFFGPGTRLTVL.

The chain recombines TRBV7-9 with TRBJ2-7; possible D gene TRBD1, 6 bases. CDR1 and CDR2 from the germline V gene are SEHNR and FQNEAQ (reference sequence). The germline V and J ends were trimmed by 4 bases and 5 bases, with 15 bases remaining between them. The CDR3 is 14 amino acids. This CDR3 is CASSSDRSIDEQYF. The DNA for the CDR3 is TGTGCCAGCAGCTCTGACAGGTCAATAGACGAGCAGTACTTC. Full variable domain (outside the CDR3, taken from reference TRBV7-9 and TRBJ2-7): DTGVSQNPRHKITKRGQNVTFRCDPISEHNRLYWYRQTLGQGPEFLTYFQNEAQLEKSRLLSDRFSAERPKGSFSTLEIQRTEQGDSAMYLCASSSDRSIDEQYFGPGTRLTVT.

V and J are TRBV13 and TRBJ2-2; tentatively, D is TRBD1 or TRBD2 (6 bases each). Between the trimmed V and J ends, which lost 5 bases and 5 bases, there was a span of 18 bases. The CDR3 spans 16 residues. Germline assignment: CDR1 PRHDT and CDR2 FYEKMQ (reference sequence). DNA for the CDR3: TGTGCCAGCAGCACAAGTGACAGGAGGGGTACCGGGGAGCTGTTTTTT. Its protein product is CASSTSDRRGTGELFF.

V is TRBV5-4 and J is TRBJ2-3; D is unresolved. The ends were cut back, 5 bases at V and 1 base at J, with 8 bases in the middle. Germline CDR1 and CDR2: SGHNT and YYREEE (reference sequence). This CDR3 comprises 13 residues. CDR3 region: CASRLIGTDTQYF. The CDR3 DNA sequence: TGTGCCAGCAGACTGATCGGCACAGATACGCAGTATTTT.

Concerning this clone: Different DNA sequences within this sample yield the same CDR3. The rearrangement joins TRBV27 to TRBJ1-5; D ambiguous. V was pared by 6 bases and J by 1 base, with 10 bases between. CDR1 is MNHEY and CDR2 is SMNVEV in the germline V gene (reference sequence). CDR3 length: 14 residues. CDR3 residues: CASSPVGSNQPQHF. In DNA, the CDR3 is TGTGCCAGCAGCCCCGTGGGGAGCAATCAGCCCCAGCATTTT.

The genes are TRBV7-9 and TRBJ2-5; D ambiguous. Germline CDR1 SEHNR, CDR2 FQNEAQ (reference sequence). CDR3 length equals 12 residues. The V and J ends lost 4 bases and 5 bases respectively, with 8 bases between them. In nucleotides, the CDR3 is TGTGCCAGCAGCTCGGGTAGGGAGACCCAGTACTTC. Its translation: CASSSGRETQYF.

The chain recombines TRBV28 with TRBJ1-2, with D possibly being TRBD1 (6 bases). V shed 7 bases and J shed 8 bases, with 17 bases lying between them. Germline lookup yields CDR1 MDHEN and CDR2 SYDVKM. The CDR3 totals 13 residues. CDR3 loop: CASTWGGARGYTF. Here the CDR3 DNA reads TGTGCCAGCACCTGGGGGGGCGCTAGAGGCTACACCTTC.

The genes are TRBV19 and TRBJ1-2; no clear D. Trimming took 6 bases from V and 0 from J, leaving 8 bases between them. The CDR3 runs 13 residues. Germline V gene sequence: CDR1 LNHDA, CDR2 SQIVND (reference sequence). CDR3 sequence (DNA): TGTGCCAGTAGCGGATCACCTAACTATGGCTACACCTTC. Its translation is CASSGSPNYGYTF.

The CDR3 DNA is TGTGCCAGCAGCCTTCAGGGATTTGGGGACGAGCAGTACTTC. It yields the protein CASSLQGFGDEQYF. This chain uses TRBV7-9 with TRBJ2-7, with D maybe TRBD1 (5 bases). The CDR3 loop spans 14 amino acids. Germline loops: CDR1 SEHNR, CDR2 FQNEAQ (reference sequence). The ends were cut back, 5 bases at V and 5 bases at J, with 16 bases in the middle. The full variable domain, in which reference TRBV7-9 and TRBJ2-7 provide the parts outside the CDR3, is DTGVSQNPRHKITKRGQNVTFRCDPISEHNRLYWYRQTLGQGPEFLTYFQNEAQLEKSRLLSDRFSAERPKGSFSTLEIQRTEQGDSAMYLCASSLQGFGDEQYFGPGTRLTVT.

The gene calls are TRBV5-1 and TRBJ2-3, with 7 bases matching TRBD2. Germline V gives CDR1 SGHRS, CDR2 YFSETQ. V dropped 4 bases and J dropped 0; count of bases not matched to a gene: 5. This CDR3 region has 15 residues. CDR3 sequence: CASSLQRGSTDTQYF. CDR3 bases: TGCGCCAGCAGCCTACAGCGGGGTAGCACAGATACGCAGTATTTT.

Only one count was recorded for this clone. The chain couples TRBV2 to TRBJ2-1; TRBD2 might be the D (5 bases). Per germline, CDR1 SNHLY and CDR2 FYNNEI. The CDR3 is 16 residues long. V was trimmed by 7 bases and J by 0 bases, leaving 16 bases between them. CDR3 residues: CASNREWRSSYNEQFF. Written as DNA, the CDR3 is TGTGCCAGCAATAGGGAGTGGAGAAGCTCCTACAATGAGCAGTTCTTC.

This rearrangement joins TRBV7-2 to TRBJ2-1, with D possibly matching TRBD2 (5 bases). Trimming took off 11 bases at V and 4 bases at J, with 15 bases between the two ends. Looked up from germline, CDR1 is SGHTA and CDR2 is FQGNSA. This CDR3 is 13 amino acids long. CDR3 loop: CALANSGYNEQFF. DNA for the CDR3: TGTGCCCTCGCCAACTCGGGGTACAATGAGCAGTTCTTC.

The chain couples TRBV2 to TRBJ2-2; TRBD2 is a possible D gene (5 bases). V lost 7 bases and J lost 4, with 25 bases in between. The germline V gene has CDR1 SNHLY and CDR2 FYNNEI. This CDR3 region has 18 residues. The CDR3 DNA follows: TGTGCCAGCAAGATAAACAGCGACGTGGGTGAGGGCACCGGGGAGCTGTTTTTT. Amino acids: CASKINSDVGEGTGELFF.

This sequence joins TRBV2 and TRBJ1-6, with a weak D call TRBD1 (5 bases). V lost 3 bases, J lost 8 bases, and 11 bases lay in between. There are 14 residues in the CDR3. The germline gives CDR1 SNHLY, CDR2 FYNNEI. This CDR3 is CASSDARDYSPLHF. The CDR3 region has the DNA TGTGCCAGCAGTGACGCCAGGGATTATTCACCCCTCCACTTT.

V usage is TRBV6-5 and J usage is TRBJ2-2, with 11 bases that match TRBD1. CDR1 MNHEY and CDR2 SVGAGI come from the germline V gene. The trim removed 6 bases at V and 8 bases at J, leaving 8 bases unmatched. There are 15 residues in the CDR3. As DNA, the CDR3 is TGTGCCAGCAGCTTCGGACAGGGGGCACGAGGGGAGCTGTTTTTT. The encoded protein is CASSFGQGARGELFF.

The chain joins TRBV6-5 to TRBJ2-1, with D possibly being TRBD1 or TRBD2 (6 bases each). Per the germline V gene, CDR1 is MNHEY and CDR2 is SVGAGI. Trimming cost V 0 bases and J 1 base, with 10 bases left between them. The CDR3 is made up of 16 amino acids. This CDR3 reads CASSYSRGGSYNEQFF. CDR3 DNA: TGTGCCAGCAGTTACTCCAGAGGGGGGTCCTACAATGAGCAGTTCTTC.

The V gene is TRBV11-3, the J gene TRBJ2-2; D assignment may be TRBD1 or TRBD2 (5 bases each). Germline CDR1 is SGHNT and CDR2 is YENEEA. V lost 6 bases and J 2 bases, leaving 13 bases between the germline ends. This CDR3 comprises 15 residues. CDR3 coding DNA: TGTGCCAGCAGGGACCGAGGGGCCAACACCGGGGAGCTGTTTTTT. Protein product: CASRDRGANTGELFF.